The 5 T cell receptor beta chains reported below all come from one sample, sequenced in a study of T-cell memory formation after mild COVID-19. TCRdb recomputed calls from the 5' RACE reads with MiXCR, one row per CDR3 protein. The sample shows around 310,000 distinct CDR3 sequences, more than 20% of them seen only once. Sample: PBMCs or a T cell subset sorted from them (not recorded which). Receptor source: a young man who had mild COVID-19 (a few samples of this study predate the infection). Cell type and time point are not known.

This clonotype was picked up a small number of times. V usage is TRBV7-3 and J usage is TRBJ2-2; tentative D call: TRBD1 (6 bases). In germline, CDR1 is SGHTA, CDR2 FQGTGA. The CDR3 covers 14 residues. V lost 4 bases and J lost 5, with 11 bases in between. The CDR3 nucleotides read TGTGCCAGCAGCTGGGACAACCCGACCGGGGAGCTGTTTTTT. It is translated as CASSWDNPTGELFF.

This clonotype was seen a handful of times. CDR3 sequence reads: CASTLTELNSPLHF. CDR3 nucleotide sequence: TGTGCCAGCACGCTGACAGAGTTGAATTCACCCCTCCACTTT. The rearrangement uses TRBV7-9 and TRBJ1-6, with TRBD1 as a possible D gene (5 bases). The CDR3 extends over 14 amino acids. Germline V lookup: CDR1 SEHNR, CDR2 FQNEAQ (reference sequence). V shed 7 bases and J shed 7 bases, with 14 bases lying between them.

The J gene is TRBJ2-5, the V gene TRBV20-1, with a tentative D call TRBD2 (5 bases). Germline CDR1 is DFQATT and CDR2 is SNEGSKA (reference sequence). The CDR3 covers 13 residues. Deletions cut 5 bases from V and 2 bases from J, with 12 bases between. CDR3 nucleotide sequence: TGCAGTGCTCGGGGAGCGCCTCAAGAGACCCAGTACTTC. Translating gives CSARGAPQETQYF.

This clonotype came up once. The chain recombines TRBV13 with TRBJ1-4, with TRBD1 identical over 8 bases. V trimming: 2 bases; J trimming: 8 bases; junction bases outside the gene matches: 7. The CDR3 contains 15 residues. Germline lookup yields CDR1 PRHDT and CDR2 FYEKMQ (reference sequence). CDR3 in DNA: TGTGCCAGCAGCTTACGGGGACAGGCAGAAGAAAAACTGTTTTTT. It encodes CASSLRGQAEEKLFF.

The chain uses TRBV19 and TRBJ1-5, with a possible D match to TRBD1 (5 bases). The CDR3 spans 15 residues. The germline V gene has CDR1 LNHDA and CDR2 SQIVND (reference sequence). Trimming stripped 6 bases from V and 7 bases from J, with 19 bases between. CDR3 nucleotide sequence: TGTGCCAGTAGAGACAGCAACACGGGTAACCAGCCCCAGCATTTT. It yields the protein CASRDSNTGNQPQHF.